What follows is one T cell receptor (beta chain) and its context. The antigen is unknown. The data belong to a study of OX40 agonist ivuxolimab in advanced cancers. At the level of the study: Cancers in dose escalation were hepatocellular, melanoma, renal cell and head and neck.

Trimming took 4 bases from V and 4 from J, leaving 13 bases between them. The CDR3 loop spans 14 amino acids. CDR1 is SGHVS and CDR2 is FQNEAQ in the germline V gene. Study-wide results and limits: Expanded peripheral T cells had an undetermined antigen specificity. CD4+ and CD8+ blood T cells expanded clonally by week 6 at 0.1 to 3.0 mg/kg.

TCRdb's table, derived via immunoSEQ multiplex PCR, lists solely in-frame clones and lacks some. The table has roughly 65,000 clones, around 86% seen once; the top ten hold approximately 0.39%. The chain couples TRBV7-8 to TRBJ1-2; D might be TRBD1 (6 bases). This TCR derives from an adult with an advanced solid tumor such as melanoma, head and neck, liver or kidney cancer. This sample comprised CD4+ or CD8+ T cells sorted from blood, obtained in a trial of the OX40 agonist ivuxolimab. The CDR3 loop is CASSSRDTSYGYTF. The CDR3 DNA reads as TGTGCCAGCAGCTCACGGGACACCAGCTATGGCTACACCTTC.